A single sample gave rise to the 16 T cell receptor beta chains below, sequenced in a study of blood T cell repertoires in COVID-19. Some clones are missing from TCRdb's copy, which holds only in-frame ones; the method was immunoSEQ multiplex PCR. The sample has 250,000 or so clones, 70% to 75% seen once. The sample taken for sequencing was peripheral blood. These receptors were collected from a woman of 80 years or more with acute or convalescent COVID-19.

The chain uses TRBV10-1 and TRBJ2-2; 9 bases are a match to TRBD1. Trimming took 4 bases from V and 5 from J; bases not matched to a gene: 5. The CDR3 runs to 15 residues. Germline CDR1 reads WNHNN; CDR2 reads SYGVQD (reference sequence). DNA for the CDR3: TGCGCCAGCAGTGGGGGACAGGGTTGGACCGGGGAGCTGTTTTTT. Amino acids: CASSGGQGWTGELFF.

The V and J genes are TRBV28 and TRBJ1-6, with 8 bases identical to TRBD1. CDR3 length equals 15 residues. Losses at the gene ends were 6 bases for V and 7 bases for J; bases not matched to a gene: 8. CDR1 and CDR2 (germline): MDHEN, SYDVKM. In nucleotides, the CDR3 is TGTGCCAGCAGCCCGGGACAGGTTGGGAATTCACCCCTCCACTTT. Translated, it gives CASSPGQVGNSPLHF.

This clone was counted many times. The V and J genes are TRBV11-2 and TRBJ1-1; no clear D. Per the germline V gene, CDR1 is SGHAT and CDR2 is FQNNGV. This CDR3 spans 15 amino acids. The ends were cut back, 4 bases at V and 3 bases at J, with 15 bases in the middle. CDR3 protein: CASSSGSGWDTEAFF. The CDR3 coding sequence is TGTGCCAGCAGCTCTGGGTCGGGGTGGGACACTGAAGCTTTCTTT.

The V and J genes are TRBV19 and TRBJ2-1; perhaps TRBD1 as D (5 bases). From germline, CDR1 is LNHDA and CDR2 SQIVND (reference sequence). Trimming cost V 9 bases and J 7 bases, with 19 bases left between them. The CDR3 extends over 14 amino acids. The CDR3 DNA reads TGTGCCAGCAATAATCTGGGGCCAGGGAATGAGCAGTTCTTC. It yields the protein CASNNLGPGNEQFF.

This clone was seen more than once but under ten times. This chain joins TRBV19 and TRBJ2-1; 9 bases map to TRBD1. Germline values: CDR1 LNHDA, CDR2 SQIVND (reference sequence). CDR3 size: 16 residues. V lost 6 bases to trimming and J lost 3 bases; unmatched junction nucleotides: 9. CDR3 DNA: TGTGCCAGTAGCCCGCCCGGGACAGGGTACTACAATGAGCAGTTCTTC. Translating gives CASSPPGTGYYNEQFF.

The chain carries TRBV6-5 and TRBJ2-1, with D perhaps matching TRBD1 (6 bases). CDR3 size: 15 residues. The germline V and J ends were trimmed by 4 bases and 0 bases, with 10 bases remaining between them. Germline V gene data show CDR1 as MNHEY and CDR2 as SVGAGI. This CDR3 is CASSSTGHSYNEQFF. CDR3 bases: TGTGCCAGCAGTTCCACAGGGCACTCCTACAATGAGCAGTTCTTC.

This chain connects TRBV4-1 to TRBJ2-7; TRBD2 aligns across 9 bases. Trimming removed 4 bases from V and 4 bases from J; junction bases left unmatched: 14. This CDR3 comprises 17 residues. The germline V gene encodes CDR1 MGHRA and CDR2 YSYEKL. The CDR3 sequence is CASSPFWSGGREYEQYF. DNA of the CDR3: TGCGCCAGCAGCCCTTTCTGGTCGGGCGGGAGGGAGTACGAGCAGTACTTC.

The chain uses TRBV5-1 and TRBJ1-4, with 8 bases matching TRBD1. This CDR3 comprises 17 residues. Germline trimming cut 2 bases from V and 2 bases from J; bases unmatched to any gene: 8. The V gene's germline CDR1 is SGHRS and CDR2 YFSETQ. The chain's CDR3 is CASSFGQGRGTNEKLFF. In DNA form, the CDR3 reads TGCGCCAGCAGCTTTGGACAGGGCCGGGGGACTAATGAAAAACTGTTTTTT.

The chain joins TRBV19 to TRBJ2-4; 7 nucleotides match TRBD2. The germline V gene has CDR1 LNHDA and CDR2 SQIVND (reference sequence). The CDR3 loop spans 14 amino acids. With V trimmed by 2 bases and J by 6 bases, 4 bases remained unmatched. In DNA, the CDR3 is TGTGCCAGTAGTATACGGGGGGTGGCAAACATTCAGTACTTC. It translates to CASSIRGVANIQYF. Full variable domain (rest looked up from reference TRBV19 and TRBJ2-4): DGGITQSPKYLFRKEGQNVTLSCEQNLNHDAMYWYRQDPGQGLRLIYYSQIVNDFQKGDIAEGYSVSREKKESFPLTVTSAQKNPTAFYLCASSIRGVANIQYFGAGTRLSVL.

V and J are TRBV5-1 and TRBJ2-2; D uncertain. The CDR3 totals 14 residues. Per the germline V gene, CDR1 is SGHRS and CDR2 is YFSETQ. Between the trimmed V and J ends, which lost 0 bases and 5 bases, there was a span of 8 bases. The CDR3 region is CASSLAQVTGELFF. CDR3 nucleotide sequence: TGCGCCAGCAGCTTGGCGCAGGTAACCGGGGAGCTGTTTTTT.

V gene TRBV5-1 combines with J gene TRBJ1-1; unclear D gene. Germline assignment: CDR1 SGHRS and CDR2 YFSETQ. Trimming took off 3 bases at V and 1 base at J, with 13 bases between the two ends. CDR3 length: 15 amino acids. The CDR3 region has the DNA TGCGCCAGCAGCTCCCCACAGAATAAGAACACTGAAGCTTTCTTT. Translated: CASSSPQNKNTEAFF.

The genes are TRBV29-1 and TRBJ2-3; 7 bases align to TRBD2. This CDR3 has 14 residues. CDR1 and CDR2 (germline): SQVTM, ANQGSEA. V shed 5 bases and J 3 bases; nucleotides not matched to a gene: 8. The CDR3 DNA reads as TGCAGCGTTATAAGGGCGGGAGCAACAGATACGCAGTATTTT. Its protein product is CSVIRAGATDTQYF.

J is TRBJ2-7 and V is TRBV28; 12 bases match TRBD1. V shed 6 bases and J 6 bases; nucleotides not matched to a gene: 6. CDR3 size: 14 residues. CDR1 is MDHEN and CDR2 is SYDVKM in the germline V gene. In DNA, the CDR3 is TGTGCCAGCAGGGTCGGGACAGGGGGCTCCGAGCAGTACTTC. It encodes CASRVGTGGSEQYF.

This clone was seen just once. This chain connects TRBV7-2 to TRBJ2-7, with a weak D call TRBD2 (6 bases). Germline V gene lookup returns CDR1 SGHTA and CDR2 FQGNSA. The germline V and J ends were trimmed by 5 bases and 3 bases, with 11 bases remaining between them. This CDR3 is built from 13 residues. CDR3: CASSMTRGYEQYF. The DNA for the CDR3 is TGTGCCAGCAGCATGACTAGAGGCTACGAGCAGTACTTC.

This clone was counted a single time. The chain combines TRBV21-1 with TRBJ2-5; TRBD2 is the table's D call and was not checked against the DNA. TRBV21-1 is a known pseudogene. The CDR3 contains 17 residues. The CDR3 DNA sequence: TGTGCCAGCAGCTGGAAGGGACTAGCGGGAATTGGACGGACCCAGTACTTC. It yields the protein CASSWKGLAGIGRTQYF.

Remarks on this clone: Additional DNA sequences in this sample encode the identical CDR3. The genes are TRBV5-1 and TRBJ1-6; the D is unclear. The CDR3 runs 16 residues. V lost 0 bases to trimming and J lost 0 bases, with 7 bases between them. Germline assignment: CDR1 SGHRS and CDR2 YFSETQ. The CDR3 DNA reads as TGCGCCAGCAGCTTGGCGGGGAGCTCCTATAATTCACCCCTCCACTTT. It yields the protein CASSLAGSSYNSPLHF.